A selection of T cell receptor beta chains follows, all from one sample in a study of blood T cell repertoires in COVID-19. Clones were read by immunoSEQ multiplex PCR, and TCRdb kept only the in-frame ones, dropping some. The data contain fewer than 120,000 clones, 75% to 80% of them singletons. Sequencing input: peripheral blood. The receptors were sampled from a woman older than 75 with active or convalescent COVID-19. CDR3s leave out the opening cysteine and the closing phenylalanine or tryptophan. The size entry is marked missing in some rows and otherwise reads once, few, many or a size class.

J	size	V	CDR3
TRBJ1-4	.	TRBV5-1	ASSLSGTSRRKLF
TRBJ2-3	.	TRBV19	ASRGAATDTQY
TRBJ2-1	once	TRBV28	ASTGRAGGDNEQF
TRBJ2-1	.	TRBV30	ACRTRGYNEQF
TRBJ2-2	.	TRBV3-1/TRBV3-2	ASSPHRGRNTGELF
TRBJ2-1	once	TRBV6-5	ATRREGFYTQF
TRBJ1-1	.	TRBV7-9	ASSPRTGNTEAF
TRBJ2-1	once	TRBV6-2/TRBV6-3	ASSNLLAGGRDEQF
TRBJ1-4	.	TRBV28	ASRPGQGRGGNEKLF
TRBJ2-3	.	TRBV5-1	ASRLGQGEVTQY
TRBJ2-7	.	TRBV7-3	ASSLLGGSSYEQY
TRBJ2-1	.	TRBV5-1	ASSPGTGTVEQF
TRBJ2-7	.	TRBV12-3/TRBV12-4	ASSSTSGGQY
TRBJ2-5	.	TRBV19	ASSSPGTGDQETQY
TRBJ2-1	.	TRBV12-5	ASGLGVAGGPIEQF
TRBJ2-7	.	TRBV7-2	ASSFRQGIEQY
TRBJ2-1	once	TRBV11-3	ASSKGTTRRSEQF
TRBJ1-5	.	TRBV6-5	ASSIQGNQPQH
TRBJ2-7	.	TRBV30	AWSGLASSYEQY
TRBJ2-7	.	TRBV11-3	ASSLVHGSYEQY
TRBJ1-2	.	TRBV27	ASSLRQGARGYT
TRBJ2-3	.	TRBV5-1	ASSLDFIGRARTDTQY
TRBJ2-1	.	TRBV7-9	ASSLGLAGNNEQF
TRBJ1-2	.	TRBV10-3	AISEWGQRTYT
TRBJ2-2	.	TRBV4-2	ASSQRLAGDTGELF
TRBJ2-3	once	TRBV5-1	ASSVGQVKTSTDTQY
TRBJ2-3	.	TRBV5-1	ASSLPPGLSTDTQY
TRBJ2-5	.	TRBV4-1	ASSHHGTSGRAWETQY
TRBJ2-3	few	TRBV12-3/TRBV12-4	ASSFTQSTQY
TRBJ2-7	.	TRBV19	ASGMPSGTYEQY
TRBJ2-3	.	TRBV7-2	ASSSTGATDTQY
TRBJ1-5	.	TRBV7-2	ASSLGGQYSNQPQH